The clone carrying this T cell receptor (beta chain) was picked up a small number of times. Its antigen is as yet unknown. These data originate in a study of blood T cells in healthy people across ages. General study results and limits: A strong correlation between TCR beta diversity and naive T cell percentage was seen.

This CDR3 spans 18 amino acids. Germline CDR1 reads MNHEY; CDR2 reads SVGAGI. Trimming cost V 2 bases and J 0 bases; bases outside gene matches: 6. Alongside a J-beta primer mix, a sample-barcoded 5' primer served in a second PCR lasting about 7 to 11 cycles. From the 5' RACE reads, TCRdb called clonotypes with MiXCR, one entry per CDR3 protein. The sample includes 1.5 million to 2 million distinct CDR3 sequences, roughly 52% of them seen just once. This TCR derives from a woman in her forties in good health. Input material: blood. This chain uses TRBV6-5 with TRBJ2-3, with TRBD2 matching over 12 bases. The CDR3 protein is CASSYRTSGGTSTDTQYF. The CDR3, as DNA: TGTGCCAGCAGTTACCGTACTAGCGGGGGGACTAGCACAGATACGCAGTATTTT.